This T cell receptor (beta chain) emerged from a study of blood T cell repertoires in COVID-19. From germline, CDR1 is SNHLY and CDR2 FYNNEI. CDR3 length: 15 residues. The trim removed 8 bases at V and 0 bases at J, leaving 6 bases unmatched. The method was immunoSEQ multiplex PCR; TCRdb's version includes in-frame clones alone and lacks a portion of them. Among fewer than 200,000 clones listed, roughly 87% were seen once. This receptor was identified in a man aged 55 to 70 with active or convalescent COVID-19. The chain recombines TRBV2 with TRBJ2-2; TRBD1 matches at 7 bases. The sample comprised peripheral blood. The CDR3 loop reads CASRGQSSNTGELFF. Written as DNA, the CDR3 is TGTGCCAGCCGGGGACAGTCCTCGAACACCGGGGAGCTGTTTTTT.